This record concerns one T cell receptor (beta chain) sequence. Its antigen is unknown. The data were taken from a study of shared clonotypes between healthy human individuals. General study points: Relative to their counterparts shared across all four donors, non-shared clonotypes exhibited diminished generation probabilities. In having few donors, the study represented limited genetic and exposure-history diversity.

Sorted-subset replicate PCRs used 150 to 200 ng of genomic DNA. This amount corresponded to 33,000 or so T cell genomes. Profiled with immunoSEQ multiplex PCR; TCRdb holds only in-frame clones, not every one. Of over a million clones listed, around 76% are singletons. Partitioning of CD4+ cells yielded a CD45RA+ naive subset and a CD45RA-negative memory subset. CDR1 and CDR2 from the germline V gene are LGHNA and YSLEER. This CDR3 comprises 15 residues. V shed 0 bases and J shed 2 bases, with 8 bases lying between them. The rearrangement joins TRBV4-3 to TRBJ1-5; D uncertain. The clonotype comes from a man between 18 and 35 years old in good health. The sequenced sample was memory CD4+ T cells sorted from blood. Sample subset: CD45RA-negative fraction. CDR3 in amino acids: CASSQDSSGNQPQHF. The CDR3 DNA is TGCGCCAGCAGCCAAGATTCATCGGGCAATCAGCCCCAGCATTTT.